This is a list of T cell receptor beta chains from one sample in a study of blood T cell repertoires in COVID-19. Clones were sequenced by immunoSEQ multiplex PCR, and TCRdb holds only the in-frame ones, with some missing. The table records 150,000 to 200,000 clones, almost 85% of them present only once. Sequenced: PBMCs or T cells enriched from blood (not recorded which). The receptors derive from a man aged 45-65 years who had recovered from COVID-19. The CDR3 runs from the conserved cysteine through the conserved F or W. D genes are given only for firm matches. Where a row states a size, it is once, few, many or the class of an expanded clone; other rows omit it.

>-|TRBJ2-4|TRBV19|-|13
TGTGCCAGTAGTACCCGCAGGGTTGACATTCAGTACTTC
CASSTRRVDIQYF
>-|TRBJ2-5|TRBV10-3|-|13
TGTGCCATCAGATCCACAGAGCAAGAGACCCAGTACTTC
CAIRSTEQETQYF
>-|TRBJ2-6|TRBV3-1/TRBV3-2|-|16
TGTGCCAGCAAAGGAGGGGCCCGCTCTGGGGCCAACGTCCTGACTTTC
CASKGGARSGANVLTF
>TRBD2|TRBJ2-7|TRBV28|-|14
TGTGCCAGCAGTCTTCCGGGACTAGCTCACGAGCAGTACTTC
CASSLPGLAHEQYF
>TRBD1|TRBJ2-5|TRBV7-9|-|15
TGTGCCAGCAGCTTACGAGGACAGGGTCGAGAGACCCAGTACTTC
CASSLRGQGRETQYF
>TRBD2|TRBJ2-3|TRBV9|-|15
TGTGCCAGCAGCGTAGTGGCCGGGGGGTTAGATACGCAGTATTTT
CASSVVAGGLDTQYF
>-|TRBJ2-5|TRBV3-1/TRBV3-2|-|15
TGTGCCAGCAGCCAAAGTGCTACAGGGTCAGCGACCCAGTACTTC
CASSQSATGSATQYF
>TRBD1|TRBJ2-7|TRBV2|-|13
TGTGCCAGCAGCGGGGACAGTTCCTACGAGCAGTACTTC
CASSGDSSYEQYF
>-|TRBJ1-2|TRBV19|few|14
TGTGCCAGTACTCAAGTCGGGGGTGGATATGGCTACACCTTC
CASTQVGGGYGYTF
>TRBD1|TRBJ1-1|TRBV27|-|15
TGTGCCAGCAGTCCGGGACAGGGGACGGGCACTGAAGCTTTCTTT
CASSPGQGTGTEAFF
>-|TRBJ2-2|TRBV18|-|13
TGTGCCAGCTTACTTACAGGGACCGGGGAGCTGTTTTTT
CASLLTGTGELFF
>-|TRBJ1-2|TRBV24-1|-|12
TGTGCCACCAGTGACCTCCCGGGAGGCTACACCTTC
CATSDLPGGYTF
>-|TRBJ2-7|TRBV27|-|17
TGTGCCAGCAGCAATGGTATATCAGGGTCAGGATTCTACGAGCAGTACTTC
CASSNGISGSGFYEQYF
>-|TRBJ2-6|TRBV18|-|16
TGTGCCAGCTCACCGACCCCGGGCTCTGGGGCCAACGTCCTGACTTTC
CASSPTPGSGANVLTF
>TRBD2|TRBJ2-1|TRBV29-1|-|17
TGCAGCGTTGGTCGGTTAGCGGGAGGCACCGCCTACAATGAGCAGTTCTTC
CSVGRLAGGTAYNEQFF
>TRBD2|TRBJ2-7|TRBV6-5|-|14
TGTGCCAGCAGGGACGGGGGGAGCAACTACGAGCAGTACTTC
CASRDGGSNYEQYF
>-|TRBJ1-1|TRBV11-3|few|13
TGTGCCAGCAGCTTGGGTCTAGACACTGAAGCTTTCTTT
CASSLGLDTEAFF
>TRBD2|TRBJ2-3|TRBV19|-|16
TGTGCCAGTAGTATTTCGGCTAGCGGTTTCACAGATACGCAGTATTTT
CASSISASGFTDTQYF
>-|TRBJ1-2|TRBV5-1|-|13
TGCGCCAGCATACCAGTTCCCAACTATGGCTACACCTTC
CASIPVPNYGYTF
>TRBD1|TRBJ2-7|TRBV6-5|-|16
TGTGCCAGCAGTTCTAGGACAGGCCGGAGCTCCTACGAGCAGTACTTC
CASSSRTGRSSYEQYF
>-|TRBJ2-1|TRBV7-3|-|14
TGTGCCAGCAGCTTAAATAGCAGGGGCAATGAGCAGTTCTTC
CASSLNSRGNEQFF
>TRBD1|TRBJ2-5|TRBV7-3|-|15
TGTGCCAGCAGCCGTGGGACAGGGGACGGGGAGACCCAGTACTTC
CASSRGTGDGETQYF
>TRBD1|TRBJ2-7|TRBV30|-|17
TGTGCCTGGAGTAAACAACAGGGGGTAATGGTTTTCTACGAGCAGTACTTC
CAWSKQQGVMVFYEQYF
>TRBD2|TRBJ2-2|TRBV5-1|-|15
TGCGCCAGCAGCTACCGGACTAGTAACACCGGGGAGCTGTTTTTT
CASSYRTSNTGELFF
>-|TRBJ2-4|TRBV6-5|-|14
TGTGCCAGCAGTTACGACGTACAGGGAGTCATTCAGTACTTC
CASSYDVQGVIQYF
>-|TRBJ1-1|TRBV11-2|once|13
TGTGCCAGCAGCTTAGATCACAGATACGAAGCTTTCTTT
CASSLDHRYEAFF
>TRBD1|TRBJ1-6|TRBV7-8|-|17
TGTGCCAGCAGCCCCGGGACAGGGGCCTACTATAATTCACCCCTCCACTTT
CASSPGTGAYYNSPLHF
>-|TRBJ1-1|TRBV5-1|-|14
TGCGCCAGCAGCTCCGGGACATTAACCCCTGAAGCTTTCTTT
CASSSGTLTPEAFF
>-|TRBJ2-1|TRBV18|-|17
TGTGCCAGCTCACCGCTTCCAGCGGAAAGCTTCTACAATGAGCAGTTCTTC
CASSPLPAESFYNEQFF
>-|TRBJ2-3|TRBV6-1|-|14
TGTGCCAGCAGTGAAGCTTCCGGGACAGATACGCAGTATTTT
CASSEASGTDTQYF
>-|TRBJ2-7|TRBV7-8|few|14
TGTGCCAGCAGCCATTCCGGGTCATTCTACGAGCAGTACTTC
CASSHSGSFYEQYF
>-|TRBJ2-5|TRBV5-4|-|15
TGTGCCAGCAGCTCACAGGGTGGTAGCCAAGAGACCCAGTACTTC
CASSSQGGSQETQYF
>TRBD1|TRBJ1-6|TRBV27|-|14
TGTGCCAGCAGTCCAGGACAGGGGCGCTCACCCCTCCACTTT
CASSPGQGRSPLHF
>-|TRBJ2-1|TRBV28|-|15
TGTGCCAGCAGTTTAAGGGGCAGCTCCTACAATGAGCAGTTCTTC
CASSLRGSSYNEQFF
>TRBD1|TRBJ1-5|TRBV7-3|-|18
TGTGCCAGCAGCTTAACTCGGTCAATACAGGGGGGCAATCAGCCCCAGCATTTT
CASSLTRSIQGGNQPQHF
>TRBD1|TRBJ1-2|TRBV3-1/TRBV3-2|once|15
TGTGCCAGCAGCCAAGAGAGGACAGGGCCTTTGGGCTACACCTTC
CASSQERTGPLGYTF
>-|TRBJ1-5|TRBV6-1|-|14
TGTGCCAGCAGTGAAGCGAACAGGGTTCAGCCCCAGCATTTT
CASSEANRVQPQHF
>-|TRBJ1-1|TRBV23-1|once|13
TGCGCCAGCAGTCTTAACAGCAACACTGAAGCTTTCTTT
CASSLNSNTEAFF
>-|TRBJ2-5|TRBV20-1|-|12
TGCAGTGCTAGTCCGACAAAAGAGACCCAGTACTTC
CSASPTKETQYF
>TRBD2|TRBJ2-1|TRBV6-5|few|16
TGTGCCAGCAGTTACGATACCGAGACTAGCGGGAGAGGGCAGTTCTTC
CASSYDTETSGRGQFF